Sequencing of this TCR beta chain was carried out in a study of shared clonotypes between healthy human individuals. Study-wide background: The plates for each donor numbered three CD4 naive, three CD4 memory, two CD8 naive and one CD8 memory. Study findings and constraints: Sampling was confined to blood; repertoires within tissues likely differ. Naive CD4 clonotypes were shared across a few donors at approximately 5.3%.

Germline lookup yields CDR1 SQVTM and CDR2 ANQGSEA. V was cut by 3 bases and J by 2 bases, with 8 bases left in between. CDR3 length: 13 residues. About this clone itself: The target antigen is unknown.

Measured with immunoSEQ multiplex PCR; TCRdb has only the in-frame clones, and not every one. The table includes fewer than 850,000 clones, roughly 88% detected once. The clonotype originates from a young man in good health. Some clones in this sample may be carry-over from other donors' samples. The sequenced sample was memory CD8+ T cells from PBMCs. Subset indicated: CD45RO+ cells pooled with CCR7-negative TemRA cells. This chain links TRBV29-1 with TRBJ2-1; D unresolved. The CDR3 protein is CSVDGETYNEQFF. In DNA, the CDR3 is TGCAGCGTTGATGGAGAAACCTACAATGAGCAGTTCTTC.